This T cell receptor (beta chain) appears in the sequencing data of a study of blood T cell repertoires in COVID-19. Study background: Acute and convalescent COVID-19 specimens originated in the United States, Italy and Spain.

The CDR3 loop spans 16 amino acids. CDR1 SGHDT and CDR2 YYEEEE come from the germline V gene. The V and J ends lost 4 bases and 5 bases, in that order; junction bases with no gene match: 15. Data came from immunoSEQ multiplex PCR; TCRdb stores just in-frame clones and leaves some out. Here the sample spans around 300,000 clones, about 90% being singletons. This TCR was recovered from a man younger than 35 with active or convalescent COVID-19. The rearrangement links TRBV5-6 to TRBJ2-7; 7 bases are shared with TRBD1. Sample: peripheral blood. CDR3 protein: CASSPFLKGAGNEQYF. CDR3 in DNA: TGTGCCAGCAGCCCGTTTTTAAAGGGGGCTGGGAACGAGCAGTACTTC.